This T cell receptor (beta chain) comes out of a study of cytomegalovirus exposure and HLA in healthy donors. PCR employed 60 Vbeta and 13 Jbeta primers. The protocol was immunoSEQ multiplex PCR, while the TCRdb copy is restricted to in-frame clones and leaves out a portion. This sample has approximately 200,000 clones, with around 83% found just once. This CDR3 contains 14 residues. The germline V gene has CDR1 MNHNS and CDR2 SASEGT. V was trimmed by 6 bases and J by 2 bases, leaving 11 bases between them. Sequencing was done on a sample of PBMCs. The sequence was collected from a girl between 10 and 17 years old in good health and CMV-seronegative. The V gene is TRBV6-1, the J gene TRBJ2-1, with D hard to call. In nucleotides, the CDR3 is TGTGCCAGCAGAACAGAGTGGGCCTACAATGAGCAGTTCTTC. Its protein is CASRTEWAYNEQFF.